This TCR beta chain was observed in a study of blood T cells in healthy people across ages (dated by TCRdb to the mid-2010s). Some background on the complete study: In model experiments, template switching captured about one uniquely barcoded TCR beta cDNA molecule for every two T cells. The donors were split into four age groups: young (average around 15 years), middle-aged (around 40), aged (over 55) and long-lived (more than 80). Using the same blood draw, the study looked at two additional independent replicas of 1 million unique cDNA reads for two donors, one aged 18 to 30 and the other aged 80 or older. Donors of different ages were randomly distributed across sequencing lanes to avoid experimental bias. Using deep sequencing normalized with unique cDNA molecular identifiers, the study measured how TCR beta repertoire diversity changes with age. What the authors observed across the whole study: Since profiling was done on bulk unsorted PBMCs, naive and antigen-experienced compartments could not be conclusively compared. Observed TCR beta diversity per million T cells fell roughly linearly with age, and a significant reduction was already apparent by age around 39. Because the CMV infection status of the donors was unknown, age-related changes in expanded clonotypes may potentially have been confounded. Compared with the aged group, the long-lived group had more naive CD4+ T cells, fewer expanded clones and increased TCR diversity, a pattern suggesting age selection. The percentage of naive T cells measured by flow cytometry correlated strongly with observed TCR beta diversity. Estimates of total diversity based on one million sequenced T cells were regarded as lower bounds and as underestimates.

This clonotype was observed many times. The clone's antigen remains unknown. Nothing much larger sits one base from this clone, and base qualities are not available. Library preparation employed 5' RACE. Instrument used: Illumina HiSeq 2500. The second PCR ran for about 6 to 11 cycles and used a J-beta primer mix along with a sample-barcoded 5' primer. A template-switch 5' adaptor carrying 12 random nucleotides introduced a unique molecular identifier onto each TCR beta cDNA molecule. Each sample yielded at least 3 million CDR3-containing paired-end reads. The Mint cDNA synthesis kit, primed by a TRBC-specific oligonucleotide, was used to synthesize first-strand cDNA from all RNA. After uracil-DNA glycosylase treatment, a first 18-cycle PCR used universal primers M1SS and BC2_uni_R on all cDNA. The paper's processing steps were these. Normalization of each sample was performed by random selection of 1 million high-quality reads, each carrying a distinct molecular identifier. Instead of being binned into consensus sequences, reads with shared molecular identifiers were discarded. MiTCR, set to a Q25 quality threshold and the strictest error-elimination algorithm, was used for CDR3 identification, clonotype clustering and error correction. A nonparametric unseen species model with Euler transformation was used to estimate a lower bound on total TCR beta diversity. TCRdb ran its own pipeline on the public reads, namely fastp trimming at Q25 and MiXCR clone calling, and kept in-frame beta chains. Records with the same CDR3 protein are collapsed into one entry carrying the most frequent genes and DNA. The V and J calls were not made by the authors but by TCRdb's processing. Recorded for this sample are around 1,000,000 distinct CDR3 sequences; roughly two fifths of them occurred a single time. Around 14% of the sample goes to the ten largest clones.

Donors were roughly 40 systemically healthy Caucasian individuals from Russia aged roughly 6 to 95 years. Each donor gave ten milliliters of peripheral blood, drawn into EDTA-treated Vacutainer tubes. Ficoll-Paque density-gradient centrifugation was used to isolate PBMCs, with at least 6.5 million obtained per sample. Total RNA, at least 6 micrograms per sample, was extracted from PBMCs with Trizol reagent. The percentages of naive CD45RAhigh/CD27high T cells were determined by flow cytometry on a PBMC aliquot from every donor. The germline V gene supplies CDR1 MDHEN and CDR2 SYDVKM. Inclusive of the bounding cysteine and phenylalanine, the CDR3 is 13 residues long. Of all the DNA, just the CDR3 is kept, 39 bases in frame from base 1. Between the V and J ends, shortened by 7 bases and 1 base respectively, the junction contains 10 bases.

The sample comprised blood. The chain is made from TRBV28 and TRBJ1-1; no D gene can be assigned with confidence. This sequence was found in a man aged 18 to 29 in good health. This receptor carries the CDR3 CASTQDGNTEAFF. The DNA is as follows: TGTGCCAGCACCCAAGACGGGAACACTGAAGCTTTCTTT.